The sequence of this T cell receptor beta chain was determined in a study of identical twins. Study results and limitations: For cord blood, abundant beta clonotypes had fewer insertions, unlike memory repertoires, which showed none. Zero-insertion analyses could be partly confounded by invariant MAIT and iNKT cells. Twins shared beta out-of-frame sequences in excess, but this excess was weaker.

Germline V lookup: CDR1 DFQATT, CDR2 SNEGSKA (reference sequence). The ends were cut back, 5 bases at V and 0 bases at J, with 18 bases in the middle. The length of the CDR3 is 16 residues. This clonotype was recorded a few times. Its specificity is not known. It was template switching that added a universal primer site, and there were unique molecular identifiers on the cDNA. From the 5' RACE reads, TCRdb called clonotypes with MiXCR, one entry per CDR3 protein. The data hold some 250,000 distinct CDR3 sequences, with more than 9.5% observed a single time. These sequences were also reported in another study, on yellow fever vaccine responses in identical twins.

The material sequenced was memory (CD45RO+) T cells sorted from blood. This TCR derives from a young woman in good health. The chain is built from TRBV20-1 and TRBJ2-3, with a weak D call TRBD2 (5 bases). Here the CDR3 reads CSAAHVGADSTDTQYF. The CDR3 coding sequence is TGCAGTGCTGCCCATGTCGGAGCGGACAGCACAGATACGCAGTATTTT.